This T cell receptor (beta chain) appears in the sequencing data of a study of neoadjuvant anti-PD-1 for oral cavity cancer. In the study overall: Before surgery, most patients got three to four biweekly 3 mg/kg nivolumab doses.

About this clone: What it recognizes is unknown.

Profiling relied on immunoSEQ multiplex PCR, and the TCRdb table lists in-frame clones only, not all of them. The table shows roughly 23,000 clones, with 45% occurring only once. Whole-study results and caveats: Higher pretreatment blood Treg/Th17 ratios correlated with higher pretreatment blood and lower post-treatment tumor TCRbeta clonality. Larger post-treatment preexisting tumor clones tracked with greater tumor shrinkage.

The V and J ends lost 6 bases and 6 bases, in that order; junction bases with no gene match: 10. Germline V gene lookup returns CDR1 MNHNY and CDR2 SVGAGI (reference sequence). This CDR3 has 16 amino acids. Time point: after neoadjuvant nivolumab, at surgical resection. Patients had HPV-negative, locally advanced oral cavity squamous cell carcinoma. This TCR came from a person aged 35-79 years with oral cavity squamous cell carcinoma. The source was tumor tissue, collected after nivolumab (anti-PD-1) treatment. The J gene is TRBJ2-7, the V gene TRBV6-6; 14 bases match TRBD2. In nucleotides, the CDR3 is TGTGCCAGCAGCAACTACGGACTAGCGGGGGGCGGCGAGCAGTACTTC. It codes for CASSNYGLAGGGEQYF.